Listed below are T cell receptor beta chains from one sample, sequenced in a study of T cell responses to AZD1222 COVID-19 vaccine. Data came from immunoSEQ multiplex PCR; TCRdb stores just in-frame clones and leaves some out. The sample carries 95,000 to 150,000 clones, 85% to 90% recorded once. The material was peripheral blood, obtained on day 0 of AZD1222 vaccination. These receptor sequences come from an adult in good health. CDR3s include the opening cysteine and the closing phenylalanine or tryptophan. A D gene is named only where the DNA matches it firmly. Some rows have no size entry. The others give once, few or many, or a class for an expanded clone.

clone size	D gene	J gene	V gene	CDR3 length	CDR3 DNA	CDR3 protein
.	.	TRBJ1-1	TRBV18	16	TGTGCCAGCTCACCACCGAGGAGTGTAGTGAACACTGAAGCTTTCTTT	CASSPPRSVVNTEAFF
.	.	TRBJ2-5	TRBV6-5	12	TGTGCCAGCAGTAGATCAGGGGAGACCCAGTACTTC	CASSRSGETQYF
.	TRBD1	TRBJ1-3	TRBV3-1/TRBV3-2	17	TGTGCCAGCAGCTATCCGGGACAGGGGCCCTCTGGAAACACCATATATTTT	CASSYPGQGPSGNTIYF
once	TRBD1	TRBJ1-5	TRBV2	15	TGTGCCAGCAGGGGGGACAGGGGGCGGAATCAGCCCCAGCATTTT	CASRGDRGRNQPQHF
.	.	TRBJ1-3	TRBV12-3/TRBV12-4	13	TGTGCCAGCAGGGGGACAACTGGAAACACCATATATTTT	CASRGTTGNTIYF
.	.	TRBJ2-1	TRBV6-1	14	TGTGCCAGCAGTGAGGTAGCAGGATACAATGAGCAGTTCTTC	CASSEVAGYNEQFF
.	.	TRBJ1-1	TRBV3-1/TRBV3-2	14	TGTGCCAGCAGCTTCGGACTAATGAACACTGAAGCTTTCTTT	CASSFGLMNTEAFF
.	.	TRBJ1-5	TRBV6-5	13	TGTGCCAGCAGCGTGGGGGGCAATCAGCCCCAGCATTTT	CASSVGGNQPQHF
.	TRBD1	TRBJ1-5	TRBV7-2	15	TGTGCCAGCAGCTTAACGGGACAGGGGGCTCAGCCCCAGCATTTT	CASSLTGQGAQPQHF
.	.	TRBJ2-1	TRBV18	14	TGTGCCAGCTCACCACCCGCGCTCCACAATGAGCAGTTCTTC	CASSPPALHNEQFF
.	.	TRBJ1-1	TRBV9	13	TGTGCCAGCAGCGCGAACCTATTGGGTGAAGCTTTCTTT	CASSANLLGEAFF
.	TRBD1	TRBJ2-3	TRBV5-1	15	TGCGCCAGCAGCTTGGTGACAGGGGGAACAGATACGCAGTATTTT	CASSLVTGGTDTQYF
.	TRBD1	TRBJ1-1	TRBV5-5	15	TGTGCCAGCAGCTTCGAAGGGACAGTTAACACTGAAGCTTTCTTT	CASSFEGTVNTEAFF
.	.	TRBJ1-5	TRBV30	13	TGTGCCCTGGCCAAGGCGGGCAATCAGCCCCAGCATTTT	CALAKAGNQPQHF
.	.	TRBJ2-1	TRBV24-1	14	TGTGCCACCGCCGCTGAAGGGGGCTACAATGAGCAGTTCTTC	CATAAEGGYNEQFF
.	.	TRBJ1-1	TRBV19	14	TGTGCCAGTAGCACACAGGGTCGGAACACTGAAGCTTTCTTT	CASSTQGRNTEAFF
.	.	TRBJ2-7	TRBV3-1/TRBV3-2	16	TGTGCCAGCAGCCAACCCCGAGGGCACATATCCTACGAGCAGTACTTC	CASSQPRGHISYEQYF
.	TRBD2	TRBJ2-3	TRBV6-1	16	TGTGCCAGCAGTGCCGGAAGGGGACTAGCGGCAGATACGCAGTATTTT	CASSAGRGLAADTQYF
.	.	TRBJ2-7	TRBV6-6	11	TGTGCCAGCACCCAAAGAGGGAAGCAGTACTTC	CASTQRGKQYF
.	.	TRBJ1-1	TRBV18	13	TGTGCCAGCTCACCGGGACGGAACACTGAAGCTTTCTTT	CASSPGRNTEAFF
.	.	TRBJ1-6	TRBV5-6	14	TGTGCCAGCAGAGGGGTGACTCATAATTCACCCCTCCACTTT	CASRGVTHNSPLHF
.	.	TRBJ1-1	TRBV6-5	15	TGTGCCAGCAGTCCCCAGGAGGGCAGGAACACTGAAGCTTTCTTT	CASSPQEGRNTEAFF
.	.	TRBJ2-2	TRBV4-2	15	TGTGCCAGCAGCCACCCCAGGGTGAACACCGGGGAGCTGTTTTTT	CASSHPRVNTGELFF
.	.	TRBJ1-2	TRBV5-6	13	TGTGCCAGCAGCTTGAACGTCCTCTATGGCTACACCTTC	CASSLNVLYGYTF
.	.	TRBJ1-2	TRBV3-1/TRBV3-2	15	TGTGCCAGCAGCCAAGTCTCAGGGGCCGGAGGGGGCTACACCTTC	CASSQVSGAGGGYTF
.	.	TRBJ2-7	TRBV27	14	TGTGCCAGCAGTTTACAGGAAACCTCCTACGAGCAGTACTTC	CASSLQETSYEQYF
.	TRBD2	TRBJ2-7	TRBV4-3	15	TGCGCCAGCAGCCAAGAGGCGGGAGGGAGAAACGAGCAGTACTTC	CASSQEAGGRNEQYF
.	TRBD1	TRBJ2-2	TRBV18	17	TGTGCCAGCTCACCACCATCAGGGACAGACAACACCGGGGAGCTGTTTTTT	CASSPPSGTDNTGELFF
.	.	TRBJ1-4	TRBV24-1	15	TGTGCCACCAGCGCCGACAGGTTGGAGGGCGAAAAACTGTTTTTT	CATSADRLEGEKLFF
.	.	TRBJ2-7	TRBV5-8	11	TGTGCCAGCAGCTTGAGCCCCGAGCAGTACTTC	CASSLSPEQYF
.	.	TRBJ2-3	TRBV7-3	13	TGTGCCAGCAGCTTACTCAGCACAGATACGCAGTATTTT	CASSLLSTDTQYF
.	TRBD1	TRBJ1-4	TRBV7-9	14	TGTGCCAGCAGCTTAGTAGGGACAGGTGAAAAACTGTTTTTT	CASSLVGTGEKLFF
once	TRBD2	TRBJ2-1	TRBV7-9	15	TGTGCCAGCAGCTTAGCGGCGGGAGCCTACAATGAGCAGTTCTTC	CASSLAAGAYNEQFF
.	.	TRBJ2-3	TRBV12-3/TRBV12-4	11	TGTGCCAGCAGGCTCACAGATACGCAGTATTTT	CASRLTDTQYF
.	.	TRBJ2-2	TRBV27	13	TGTGCCAGCAGTCTTAGTTCCATGGGGGAGCTGTTTTTT	CASSLSSMGELFF
once	TRBD1	TRBJ2-4	TRBV7-8	16	TGTGCCAGCAGCATCTCCGGGACAGGGGGCAGAAACATTCAGTACTTC	CASSISGTGGRNIQYF
once	.	TRBJ2-6	TRBV18	14	TGTGCCAGCTCACCGACCTCTGGGGCCAACGTCCTGACTTTC	CASSPTSGANVLTF
.	TRBD1	TRBJ1-2	TRBV5-1	14	TGCGCCAGCAGCTTAACCGGGACAGACGGCGGCTACACCTTC	CASSLTGTDGGYTF
.	TRBD2	TRBJ2-1	TRBV5-1	14	TGCGCCAGCAGCCTAGCGGGGTCCTACAATGAGCAGTTCTTC	CASSLAGSYNEQFF
.	.	TRBJ2-5	TRBV9	16	TGTGCCAGCAGCGTAGGGGGTAGCGGACTTGAAGAGACCCAGTACTTC	CASSVGGSGLEETQYF
.	.	TRBJ1-2	TRBV19	14	TGTGCCAGTAGTCGCAGGGGCCTGTCCTATGGCTACACCTTC	CASSRRGLSYGYTF
few	TRBD1	TRBJ1-5	TRBV27	14	TGTGCCAGCAGGACAGGGTTGGGGGATCAGCCCCAGCATTTT	CASRTGLGDQPQHF
.	.	TRBJ2-7	TRBV7-2	15	TGTGCCAGCAGCTTAGGTTCTGGTCAGATCTACGAGCAGTACTTC	CASSLGSGQIYEQYF
.	.	TRBJ1-5	TRBV27	15	TGTGCCAGCCGGACCTTACAGGGAATCGATCAGCCCCAGCATTTT	CASRTLQGIDQPQHF
.	.	TRBJ2-5	TRBV18	12	TGTGCCAGCTCGAGGTCCCAAGAGACCCAGTACTTC	CASSRSQETQYF
.	.	TRBJ2-1	TRBV3-1/TRBV3-2	14	TGTGCCAGCAGCCAAGCGAACAGCTACAATGAGCAGTTCTTC	CASSQANSYNEQFF
few	TRBD2	TRBJ2-7	TRBV19	15	TGTGCCAGTAAAGCCCAGACTAGCGGGAGCTACGAGCAGTACTTC	CASKAQTSGSYEQYF
.	.	TRBJ1-2	TRBV28	16	TGTGCCAGTTACCGAGAAGGGGAGTTGGGGAACTATGGCTACACCTTC	CASYREGELGNYGYTF
.	.	TRBJ1-1	TRBV6-5	13	TGTGCCAGCAGTTACTCTGCGGGGGCGGGAGCTTTCTTT	CASSYSAGAGAFF
.	TRBD1	TRBJ2-5	TRBV12-3/TRBV12-4	13	TGTGCCAGCAGGACAGGGGGTAGGGAGACCCAGTACTTC	CASRTGGRETQYF
.	.	TRBJ1-2	TRBV5-1	13	TGCGCCAGCCGCCCTCCAGAACACTATGGCTACACCTTC	CASRPPEHYGYTF
.	.	TRBJ1-4	TRBV5-1	15	TGCGCCAGCAGCTTGGGAACAGCAACTAATGAAAAACTGTTTTTT	CASSLGTATNEKLFF
.	.	TRBJ1-1	TRBV6-2/TRBV6-3	14	TGTGCCAGCAGTTACGGGCGAGGGAACACTGAAGCTTTCTTT	CASSYGRGNTEAFF